Shown below are 14 T cell receptor beta chains from a single sample sequenced in a study of T cell responses to AZD1222 COVID-19 vaccine. Measured with immunoSEQ multiplex PCR; TCRdb has only the in-frame clones, and not every one. The sample holds 60,000 to 75,000 clones, around nine tenths seen once. The sample here was peripheral blood, taken on day 0 of AZD1222 vaccination. These receptors originate from an adult in good health.

CDR3 nucleotide sequence: TGTGCCAGCAGTGAACTCTCGGGTCAGCCCCAGCATTTT. It specifies CASSELSGQPQHF. The chain is built from TRBV6-1 and TRBJ1-5; D uncertain. In germline, CDR1 is MNHNS, CDR2 SASEGT. V was clipped by 2 bases and J by 6 bases, with 8 bases between them. The CDR3 spans 13 residues.

This clone was recorded once. This chain connects TRBV7-3 to TRBJ2-1; D uncertain. The CDR3 spans 14 residues. From germline, CDR1 is SGHTA and CDR2 FQGTGA. The V end was cut by 1 base, the J end by 7 bases, with 11 bases between. CDR3 sequence reads: CASSLSGLLNEQFF. The DNA of the CDR3 is TGTGCCAGCAGCTTAAGTGGCCTGCTTAATGAGCAGTTCTTC.

This clone was counted once. The V gene is TRBV5-5, the J gene TRBJ1-2; no firm D call. The V end was cut by 2 bases, the J end by 4 bases, with 12 bases between. Per the germline V gene, CDR1 is SGHKS and CDR2 is YYEKEE (reference sequence). The CDR3 totals 14 residues. In nucleotides, the CDR3 is TGTGCCAGCAGCTTTCCGGACGGGAGCTATGGCTACACCTTC. Protein product: CASSFPDGSYGYTF. Complete variable domain (other parts from reference TRBV5-5 and TRBJ1-2): DAGVTQSPTHLIKTRGQQVTLRCSPISGHKSVSWYQQVLGQGPQFIFQYYEKEERGRGNFPDRFSARQFPNYSSELNVNALLLGDSALYLCASSFPDGSYGYTFGSGTRLTVV.

V is TRBV25-1 and J is TRBJ2-7; a possible D gene is TRBD1 (5 bases). This CDR3 comprises 14 residues. Trimming cost V 2 bases and J 1 base, with 9 bases left between them. CDR1 MGHDK and CDR2 SYGVNS come from the germline V gene. CDR3 nucleotides: TGTGCCAGCAGTGAACAGGGTAATTCCTACGAGCAGTACTTC. It codes for CASSEQGNSYEQYF.

This rearrangement joins TRBV6-5 to TRBJ2-1; 9 positions agree with TRBD2. The CDR3 loop spans 16 amino acids. V trimming: 0 bases; J trimming: 7 bases; junction bases outside the gene matches: 7. Germline V gene sequence: CDR1 MNHEY, CDR2 SVGAGI. CDR3 coding DNA: TGTGCCAGCAGTTACTCTCCCGCGGGGGGGTTTAATGAGCAGTTCTTC. The encoded protein is CASSYSPAGGFNEQFF.

This clone appeared a few times. The chain has TRBV30 and TRBJ1-5; tentative D call: TRBD1 (5 bases). The CDR3 consists of 14 residues. V lost 1 base and J 3 bases, leaving 10 bases between the germline ends. Germline CDR1 and CDR2: GTSNPN and SVGIG (reference sequence). CDR3 amino acids: CAWSGGTINQPQHF. The CDR3 DNA reads TGTGCCTGGAGTGGAGGGACCATCAATCAGCCCCAGCATTTT.

The chain links TRBV10-3 to TRBJ1-3; D not certain. Germline V gene data show CDR1 as ENHRY and CDR2 as SYGVKD. V lost 6 bases to trimming and J lost 0 bases, with 6 bases between them. CDR3 size: 13 residues. CDR3 amino acids: CAISGNSGNTIYF. Here the CDR3 DNA reads TGTGCCATCAGCGGAAACTCTGGAAACACCATATATTTT.

The chain joins TRBV2 to TRBJ2-1, with 9 positions matching TRBD2. The CDR3 runs 15 residues. CDR1 is SNHLY and CDR2 is FYNNEI in the germline V gene. V shed 2 bases, J shed 7 bases, and the junction held 6 bases outside the gene matches. CDR3 sequence: CASSERGLAVNEQFF. DNA of the CDR3: TGTGCCAGCAGTGAACGGGGACTAGCAGTGAATGAGCAGTTCTTC. The full variable domain, rest sourced from reference TRBV2 and TRBJ2-1, is EPEVTQTPSHQVTQMGQEVILRCVPISNHLYFYWYRQILGQKVEFLVSFYNNEISEKSEIFDDQFSVERPDGSNFTLKIRSTKLEDSAMYFCASSERGLAVNEQFFGPGTRLTVL.

The chain is built from TRBV18 and TRBJ1-5; the D is unclear. Germline CDR1 is KGHSH and CDR2 is LQKENI. V lost 3 bases and J 6 bases, leaving 6 bases between the germline ends. The CDR3 is 12 amino acids. The CDR3 reads CASSPVGQPQHF. CDR3 in DNA: TGTGCCAGCTCACCTGTAGGTCAGCCCCAGCATTTT.

The CDR3 loop is CASSQDDSNVGGNTIYF. In DNA, the CDR3 is TGTGCCAGCAGCCAAGATGATAGTAACGTAGGAGGAAACACCATATATTTT. This chain connects TRBV4-2 to TRBJ1-3, with no clear D. The CDR3 extends over 17 amino acids. Trimming cost V 0 bases and J 4 bases, with 16 bases left between them. The germline V gene encodes CDR1 LGHNA and CDR2 YNFKEQ.

V usage is TRBV19 and J usage is TRBJ1-2, with D perhaps matching TRBD1 (6 bases). The CDR3 length is 18 residues. The germline V and J ends were trimmed by 4 bases and 2 bases, with 23 bases remaining between them. CDR1 is LNHDA and CDR2 is SQIVND in the germline V gene (reference sequence). This chain's CDR3 is CASSSGPGASPTNYGYTF. CDR3 nucleotides: TGTGCCAGTAGTAGTGGGCCAGGGGCATCTCCAACGAACTATGGCTACACCTTC.

This chain joins TRBV11-3 and TRBJ2-1, with TRBD2 matching over 9 bases. J lost 8 bases, V lost 5 bases, and 7 bases had no gene match. The CDR3 has 14 residues. CDR1 and CDR2 (germline): SGHNT, YENEEA. The CDR3 spells CASSGVAGGHEQFF. In DNA form, the CDR3 reads TGTGCCAGCAGCGGTGTGGCGGGGGGGCATGAGCAGTTCTTC.

The chain combines TRBV5-6 with TRBJ1-2; D is possibly TRBD1 (5 bases). Trimming cost V 4 bases and J 8 bases, with 15 bases left between them. The length of the CDR3 is 13 residues. Looked up from germline, CDR1 is SGHDT and CDR2 is YYEEEE. The CDR3 sequence is CASSENWGSGYTF. CDR3 sequence (DNA): TGTGCCAGCAGCGAGAACTGGGGCTCGGGCTACACCTTC.

The rearrangement links TRBV6-5 to TRBJ2-6; D is ambiguous. CDR1 is MNHEY, CDR2 SVGAGI, per germline. The V gene lost 6 bases and the J gene lost 0 bases, with 9 bases spanning the gap. The CDR3 has 15 residues. Here the CDR3 DNA reads TGTGCCAGCAGGATGAAAGGCTCTGGGGCCAACGTCCTGACTTTC. Translated: CASRMKGSGANVLTF.